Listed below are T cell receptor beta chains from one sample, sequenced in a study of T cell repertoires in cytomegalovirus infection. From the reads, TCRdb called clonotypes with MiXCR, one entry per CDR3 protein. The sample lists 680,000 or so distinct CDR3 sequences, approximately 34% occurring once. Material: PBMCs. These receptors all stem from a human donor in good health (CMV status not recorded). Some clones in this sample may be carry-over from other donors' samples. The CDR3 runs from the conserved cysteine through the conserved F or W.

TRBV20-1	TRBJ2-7	CSATDRYEQYF
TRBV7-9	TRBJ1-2	CASRGTDYGYTF
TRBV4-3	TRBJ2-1	CASSPGLGVGPPSSYNEQFF
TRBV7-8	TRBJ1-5	CASSLGSPGYSNQPQHF
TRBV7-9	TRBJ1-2	CASSWAWGGPNYGYTF
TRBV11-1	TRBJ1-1	CASSRLGGSAFF
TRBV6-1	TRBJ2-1	CASSEALMSGGTHNEQFF
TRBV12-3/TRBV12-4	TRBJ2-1	CASRGQGRYNEQFF
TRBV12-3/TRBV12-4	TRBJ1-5	CASSNRVGDQPQHF
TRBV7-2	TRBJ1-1	CASSRDRVAEAFF
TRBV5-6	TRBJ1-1	CASSFKTGAQGTEAFF
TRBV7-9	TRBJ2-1	CASSERQIKEDNEQFF
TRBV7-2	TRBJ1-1	CASSLVLSTEAFF
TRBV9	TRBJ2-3	CASSVAGLGTDTQYF
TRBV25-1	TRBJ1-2	CASSITLNYGYTF
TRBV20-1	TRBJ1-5	CSAWTGQSNQPQHF
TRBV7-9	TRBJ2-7	CASSLGTGRIYEQYF
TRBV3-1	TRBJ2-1	CASSQEEKQGYNEQFF
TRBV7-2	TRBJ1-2	CASSLNEDRPYGYTF
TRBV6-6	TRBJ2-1	CASTGSGRNEQFF
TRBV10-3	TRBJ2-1	CAISGSSGREDKQFF
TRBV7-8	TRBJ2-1	CASSLVLGEQFF
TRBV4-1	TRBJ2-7	CASSQGTADQGNYEQYF
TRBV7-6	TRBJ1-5	CASSSRRRYSNQPQHF
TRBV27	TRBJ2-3	CASSLILGQLKRDTQYF
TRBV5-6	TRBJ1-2	CASSLGGSIHGYTF
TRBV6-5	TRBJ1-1	CASSYGDPGHLNTEAFF
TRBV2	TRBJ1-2	CASSENSVWYGYTF
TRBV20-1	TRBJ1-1	CSALGGQMNTEAFF
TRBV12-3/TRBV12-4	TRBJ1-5	CASTGGWNQPQHF
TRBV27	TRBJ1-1	CASSLSVPRNTEAFF
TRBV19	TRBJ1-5	CASSQPGMSRNQPQHF
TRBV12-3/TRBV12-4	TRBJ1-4	CASSQEGDRVIELFF
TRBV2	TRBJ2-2	CASSEVPPNTGELFF
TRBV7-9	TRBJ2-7	CASSFSVTDPSSYEQYF
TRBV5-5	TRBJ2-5	CASSVLANQETQYF
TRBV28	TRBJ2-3	CASSLGPAVDTQYF
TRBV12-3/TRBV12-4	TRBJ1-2	CASSFLPGHPYGYTF
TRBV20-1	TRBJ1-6	CSAREVGDRPRDSPLHF
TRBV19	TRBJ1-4	CASRSGHSFATNEKLFF
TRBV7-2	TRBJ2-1	CASSLAGDNEQFF
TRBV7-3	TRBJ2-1	CASAAGGSYNEQFF
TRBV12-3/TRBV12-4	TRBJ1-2	CASSQPGPGYTF
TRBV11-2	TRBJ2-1	CASSRNPSGENEQFF
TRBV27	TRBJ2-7	CASSLSSGYEQYF
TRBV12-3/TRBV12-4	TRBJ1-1	CASSLVGQGRTEAFF
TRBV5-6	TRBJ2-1	CASSLGDDPNEQFF
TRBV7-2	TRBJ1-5	CASSHTGPNQPQHF
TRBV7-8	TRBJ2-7	CASSLYKVFEVYEQYF
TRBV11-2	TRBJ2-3	CASSPFMRAYTDTQYF
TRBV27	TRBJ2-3	CASSQNPTDTQYF
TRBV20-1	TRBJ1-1	CSARDGQGWDTEAFF
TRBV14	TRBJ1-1	CASRRTGETEAFF
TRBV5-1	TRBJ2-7	CASAWGQNYEQYF
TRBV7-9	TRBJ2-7	CASSFTGQRDYEQYF
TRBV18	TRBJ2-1	CASSPASGIPNEQFF
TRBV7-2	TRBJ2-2	CASSLASGTSGRGGNTGELFF